This T cell receptor beta chain was sequenced in a study of T cell repertoires in cytomegalovirus infection. Across the whole study: Well-studied HLA-B-restricted CMV epitopes were used in the study alongside recently identified HLA-C-restricted ones. Both CMV infection and a matching HLA type were indicated by public TCR beta signatures.

Whole-study findings and limits: Cumulated frequencies of public TCR beta families served to identify carriers of CMV plus the relevant HLA. Across the ex vivo response, the dominant clonotypes were HLA-C-restricted CMV-specific TCR beta clonotypes.

A note on this clonotype: Its antigen is currently unknown.

The CDR3 contains 14 residues. CDR1 is SQVTM, CDR2 ANQGSEA, per germline. V lost 0 bases to trimming and J lost 2 bases, with 10 bases between them. Using its own MiXCR run on the reads, TCRdb lists one record per CDR3 protein. This repertoire shows 800,000 to 950,000 distinct CDR3 sequences, 30% to 35% found once; its top ten account for around 12%. The origin of this receptor is a human donor in good health (CMV status not recorded). Some clones in this sample may be carry-over from other donors' samples. V usage is TRBV29-1 and J usage is TRBJ1-2; tentative D call: TRBD1 (6 bases). The starting material was cultured CD8+ T cells from PBMCs, obtained from culture after CMV antigen stimulation. The CDR3 loop reads CSVEDTGPNYGYTF. In DNA form, the CDR3 reads TGCAGCGTTGAAGATACAGGGCCAAACTATGGCTACACCTTC.